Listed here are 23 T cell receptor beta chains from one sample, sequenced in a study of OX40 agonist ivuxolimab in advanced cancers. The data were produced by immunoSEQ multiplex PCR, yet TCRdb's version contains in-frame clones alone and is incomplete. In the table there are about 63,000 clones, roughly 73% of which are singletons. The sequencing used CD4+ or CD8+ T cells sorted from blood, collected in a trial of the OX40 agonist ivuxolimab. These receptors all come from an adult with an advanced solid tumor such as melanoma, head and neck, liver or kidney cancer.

CDR3 sequence reads: CASSPTIEAFF. The CDR3 DNA follows: TGTGCCAGCAGCCCTACGATTGAAGCTTTCTTT. The rearrangement joins TRBV7-9 to TRBJ1-1; D uncertain. V was shortened by 5 bases and J by 7 bases, with 8 bases between the two germline ends. The CDR3 is 11 residues long. Per germline, CDR1 SEHNR and CDR2 FQNEAQ (reference sequence). Based on the CDR3 plus reference TRBV7-9 and TRBJ1-1, the full variable domain is DTGVSQNPRHKITKRGQNVTFRCDPISEHNRLYWYRQTLGQGPEFLTYFQNEAQLEKSRLLSDRFSAERPKGSFSTLEIQRTEQGDSAMYLCASSPTIEAFFGQGTRLTVV.

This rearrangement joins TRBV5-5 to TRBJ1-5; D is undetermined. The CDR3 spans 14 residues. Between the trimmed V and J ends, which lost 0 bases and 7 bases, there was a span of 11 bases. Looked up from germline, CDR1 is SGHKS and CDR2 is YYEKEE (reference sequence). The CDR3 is CASSLDGAWQPQHF. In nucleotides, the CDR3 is TGTGCCAGCAGCTTGGACGGTGCTTGGCAGCCCCAGCATTTT.

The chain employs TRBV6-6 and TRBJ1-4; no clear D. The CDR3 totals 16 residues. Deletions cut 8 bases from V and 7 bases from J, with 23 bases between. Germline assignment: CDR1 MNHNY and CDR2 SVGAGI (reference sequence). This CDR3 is CASSPTSGWRSEKLFF. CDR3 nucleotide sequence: TGTGCCAGCTCCCCCACTTCGGGGTGGAGGTCTGAAAAACTGTTTTTT.

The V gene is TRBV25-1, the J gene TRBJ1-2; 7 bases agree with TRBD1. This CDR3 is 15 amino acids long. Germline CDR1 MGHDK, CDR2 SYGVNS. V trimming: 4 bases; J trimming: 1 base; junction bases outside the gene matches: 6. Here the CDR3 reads CASSALTGVNYGYTF. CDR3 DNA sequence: TGTGCCAGCAGTGCCCTAACAGGGGTTAACTATGGCTACACCTTC.

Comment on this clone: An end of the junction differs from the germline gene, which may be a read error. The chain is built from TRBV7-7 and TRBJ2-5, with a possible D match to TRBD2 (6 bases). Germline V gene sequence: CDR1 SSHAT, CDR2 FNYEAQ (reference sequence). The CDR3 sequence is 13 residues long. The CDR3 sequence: CASSPGGTETQYF. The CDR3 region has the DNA TGTGCTAGCAGCCCAGGCGGGACAGAGACCCAGTACTTC.

The chain's CDR3 is CASSSRTIQGRSPLHF. CDR3 coding DNA: TGTGCCAGCAGCTCCCGTACAATACAGGGTCGTTCACCCCTCCACTTT. V is TRBV11-1 and J is TRBJ1-6, with D possibly TRBD1 on 6 matching bases. The germline V gene has CDR1 SGHAT and CDR2 FQDESV (reference sequence). The CDR3 loop spans 16 amino acids. V gave up 4 bases and J gave up 9 bases, with 19 bases separating them.

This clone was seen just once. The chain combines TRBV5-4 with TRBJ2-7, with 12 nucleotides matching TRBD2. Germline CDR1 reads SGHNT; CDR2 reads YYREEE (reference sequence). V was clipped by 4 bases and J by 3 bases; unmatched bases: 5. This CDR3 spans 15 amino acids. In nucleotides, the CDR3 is TGTGCCAGCAGCCGGACTAGCGGGGCGAGCTACGAGCAGTACTTC. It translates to CASSRTSGASYEQYF.

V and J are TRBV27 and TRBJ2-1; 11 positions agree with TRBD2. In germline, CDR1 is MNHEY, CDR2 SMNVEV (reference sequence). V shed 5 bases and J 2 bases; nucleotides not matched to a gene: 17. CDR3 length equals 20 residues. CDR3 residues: CASSATILAGVGNPYNEQFF. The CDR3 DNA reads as TGTGCCAGCAGTGCGACAATACTAGCGGGAGTGGGTAACCCCTACAATGAGCAGTTCTTC.

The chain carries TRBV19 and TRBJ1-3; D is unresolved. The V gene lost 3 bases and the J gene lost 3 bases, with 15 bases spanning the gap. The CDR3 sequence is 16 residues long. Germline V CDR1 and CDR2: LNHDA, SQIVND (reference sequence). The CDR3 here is CASSITWGFIGNTIYF. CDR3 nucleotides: TGTGCCAGTAGTATTACCTGGGGATTCATTGGAAACACCATATATTTT.

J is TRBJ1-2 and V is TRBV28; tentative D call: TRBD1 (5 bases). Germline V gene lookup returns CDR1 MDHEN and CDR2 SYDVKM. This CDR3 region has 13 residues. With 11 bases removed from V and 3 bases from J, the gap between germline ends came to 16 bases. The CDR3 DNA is TGTGCCGCCCATAGGGGTGGGCACTATGGCTACACCTTC. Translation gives CAAHRGGHYGYTF.

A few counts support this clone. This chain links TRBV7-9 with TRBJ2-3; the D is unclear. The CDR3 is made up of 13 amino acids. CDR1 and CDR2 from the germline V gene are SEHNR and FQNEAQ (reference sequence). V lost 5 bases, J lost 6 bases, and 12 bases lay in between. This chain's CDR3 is CASSLEVRDTQYF. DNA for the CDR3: TGTGCCAGCAGCCTTGAGGTTCGGGATACGCAGTATTTT. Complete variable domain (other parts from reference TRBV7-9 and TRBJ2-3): DTGVSQNPRHKITKRGQNVTFRCDPISEHNRLYWYRQTLGQGPEFLTYFQNEAQLEKSRLLSDRFSAERPKGSFSTLEIQRTEQGDSAMYLCASSLEVRDTQYFGPGTRLTVL.

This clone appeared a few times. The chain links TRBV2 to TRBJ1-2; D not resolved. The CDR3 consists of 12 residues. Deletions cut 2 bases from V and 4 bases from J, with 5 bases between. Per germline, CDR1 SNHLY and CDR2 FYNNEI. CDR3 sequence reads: CASSEWIYGYTF. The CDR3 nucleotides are TGTGCCAGCAGTGAATGGATCTATGGCTACACCTTC.

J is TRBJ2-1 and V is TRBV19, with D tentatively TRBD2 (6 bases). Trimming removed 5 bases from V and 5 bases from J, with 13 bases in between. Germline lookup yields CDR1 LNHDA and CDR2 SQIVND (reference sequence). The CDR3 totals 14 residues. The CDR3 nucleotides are TGTGCCAGTAGTCCCCCAGGAGGGAACAATGAGCAGTTCTTC. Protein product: CASSPPGGNNEQFF.

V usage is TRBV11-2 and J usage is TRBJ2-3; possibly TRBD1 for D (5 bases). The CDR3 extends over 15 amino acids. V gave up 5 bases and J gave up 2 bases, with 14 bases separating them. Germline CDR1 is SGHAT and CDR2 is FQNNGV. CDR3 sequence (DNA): TGTGCCAGCAGCCCTGGACAATTAGACACAGATACGCAGTATTTT. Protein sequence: CASSPGQLDTDTQYF.

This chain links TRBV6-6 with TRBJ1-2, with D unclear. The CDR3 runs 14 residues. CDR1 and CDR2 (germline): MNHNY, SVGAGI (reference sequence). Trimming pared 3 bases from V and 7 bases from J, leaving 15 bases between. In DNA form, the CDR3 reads TGTGCCAGCAGTTATCCACAAAAGGGATCTGGCTACACCTTC. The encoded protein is CASSYPQKGSGYTF.

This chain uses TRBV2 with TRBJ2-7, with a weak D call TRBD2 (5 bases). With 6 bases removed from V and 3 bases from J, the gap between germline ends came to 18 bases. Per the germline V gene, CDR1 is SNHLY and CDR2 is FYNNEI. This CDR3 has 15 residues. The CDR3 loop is CASSPTAGKDYEQYF. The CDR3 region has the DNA TGTGCCAGCAGCCCAACAGCCGGGAAAGACTACGAGCAGTACTTC.

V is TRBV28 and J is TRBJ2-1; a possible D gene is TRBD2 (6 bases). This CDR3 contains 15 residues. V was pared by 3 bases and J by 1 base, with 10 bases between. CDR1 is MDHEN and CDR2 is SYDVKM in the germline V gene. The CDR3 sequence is CASSFRRESYNEQFF. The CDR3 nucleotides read TGTGCCAGCAGTTTCAGGCGGGAATCCTACAATGAGCAGTTCTTC. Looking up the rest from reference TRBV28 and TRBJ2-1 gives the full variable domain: DVKVTQSSRYLVKRTGEKVFLECVQDMDHENMFWYRQDPGLGLRLIYFSYDVKMKEKGDIPEGYSVSREKKERFSLILESASTNQTSMYLCASSFRRESYNEQFFGPGTRLTVL.

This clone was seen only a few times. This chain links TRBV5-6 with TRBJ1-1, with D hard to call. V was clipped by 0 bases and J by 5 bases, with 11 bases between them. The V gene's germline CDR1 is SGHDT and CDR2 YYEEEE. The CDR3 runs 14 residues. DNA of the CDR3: TGTGCCAGCAGCTTGGTGGGAGGGCTGACTGAAGCTTTCTTT. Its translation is CASSLVGGLTEAFF. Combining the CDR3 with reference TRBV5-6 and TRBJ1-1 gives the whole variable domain DAGVTQSPTHLIKTRGQQVTLRCSPKSGHDTVSWYQQALGQGPQFIFQYYEEEERQRGNFPDRFSGHQFPNYSSELNVNALLLGDSALYLCASSLVGGLTEAFFGQGTRLTVV.

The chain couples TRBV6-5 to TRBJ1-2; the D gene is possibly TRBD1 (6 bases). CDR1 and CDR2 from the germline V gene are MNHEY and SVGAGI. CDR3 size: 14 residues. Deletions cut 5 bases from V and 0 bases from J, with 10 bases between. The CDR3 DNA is TGTGCCAGCAGTCCGACAGGAGCTAACTATGGCTACACCTTC. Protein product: CASSPTGANYGYTF.

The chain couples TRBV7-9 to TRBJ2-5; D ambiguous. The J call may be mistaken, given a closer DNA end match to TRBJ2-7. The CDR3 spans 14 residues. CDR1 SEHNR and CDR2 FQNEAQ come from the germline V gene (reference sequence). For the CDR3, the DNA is TGTGCCAGCAGCTTCGGTGGTTTCTCCTACGAGCAGTACTTC. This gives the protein CASSFGGFSYEQYF.

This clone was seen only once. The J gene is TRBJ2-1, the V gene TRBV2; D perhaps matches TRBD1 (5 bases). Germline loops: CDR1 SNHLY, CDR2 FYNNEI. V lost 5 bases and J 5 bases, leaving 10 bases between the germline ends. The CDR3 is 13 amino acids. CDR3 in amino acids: CASSSDSHNEQFF. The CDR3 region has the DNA TGTGCCAGCAGTTCAGACAGCCACAATGAGCAGTTCTTC.

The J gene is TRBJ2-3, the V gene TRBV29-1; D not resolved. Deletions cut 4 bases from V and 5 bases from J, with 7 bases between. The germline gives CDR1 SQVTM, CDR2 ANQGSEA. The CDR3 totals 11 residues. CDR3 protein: CSVAIGDTQYF. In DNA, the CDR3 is TGCAGCGTTGCTATAGGAGATACGCAGTATTTT.

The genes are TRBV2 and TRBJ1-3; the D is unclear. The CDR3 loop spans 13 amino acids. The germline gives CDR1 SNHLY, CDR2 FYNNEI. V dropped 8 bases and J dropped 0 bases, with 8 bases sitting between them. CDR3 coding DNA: TGTGCCAGCGGACGGGACTCTGGAAACACCATATATTTT. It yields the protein CASGRDSGNTIYF.